These T cell receptor beta chains were read from a single sample in a study of blood T cell repertoires in COVID-19. Profiling relied on immunoSEQ multiplex PCR, and the TCRdb table lists in-frame clones only, not all of them. Among around 67,000 clones, around 90% were seen once, and the ten largest hold 7.5% to 9.5%. What was sequenced was peripheral blood. These receptor sequences come from a human donor in a cohort sampled during active COVID-19. Each CDR3 is given with its conserved first and last residue. A D gene is named only where the DNA matches it firmly. Clone size is stated in some rows and not others, as once, few, many or a class when expanded.

>NA|TRBJ1-1|TRBD1|TRBV11-2
CASSLQGALNTEAFF
TGTGCCAGCAGCTTACAGGGGGCCTTGAACACTGAAGCTTTCTTT
>once|TRBJ2-7|NA|TRBV5-5
CASSFWASYEQYF
TGTGCCAGCAGCTTCTGGGCCTCCTACGAGCAGTACTTC
>NA|TRBJ2-7|NA|TRBV6-6
CASSYGAGYLHEQYF
TGTGCCAGCAGTTACGGGGCAGGGTATCTCCACGAGCAGTACTTC
>few|TRBJ1-6|TRBD1|TRBV6-4
CASSEGQGGSPLHF
TGTGCCAGCAGCGAGGGACAGGGGGGTTCACCCCTCCACTTT
>NA|TRBJ2-7|TRBD1|TRBV9
CASSVRTGEHGEQYF
TGTGCCAGCAGCGTTAGGACAGGGGAGCATGGGGAGCAGTACTTC
>NA|TRBJ1-2|NA|TRBV28
CAIQGVGIGGYTF
TGTGCCATACAGGGAGTAGGGATCGGTGGCTACACCTTC
>NA|TRBJ1-1|NA|TRBV15
CATTPGRDMTEAFF
TGTGCCACCACCCCGGGCAGGGATATGACTGAAGCTTTCTTT
>NA|TRBJ1-2|NA|TRBV12-3/TRBV12-4
CASSFGNYGYTF
TGTGCCAGCAGTTTCGGGAACTATGGCTACACCTTC
>few|TRBJ1-2|TRBD1|TRBV27
CASNTGGANDGYTF
TGTGCCAGCAATACAGGGGGCGCGAACGATGGCTACACCTTC
>NA|TRBJ2-7|NA|TRBV27
CASSPIGAPYEQYF
TGTGCCAGCAGCCCGATTGGGGCCCCCTACGAGCAGTACTTC
>NA|TRBJ2-7|NA|TRBV11-2
CASSFQLGSLVHEQYF
TGTGCCAGCAGCTTCCAACTAGGCAGCCTGGTCCACGAGCAGTACTTC
>NA|TRBJ1-2|NA|TRBV28
CASSFPRGGARANYGYTF
TGTGCCAGCAGTTTTCCCCGAGGGGGGGCAAGGGCTAACTATGGCTACACCTTC
>NA|TRBJ2-7|NA|TRBV6-5
CASSEGGRTYEQYF
TGTGCCAGCAGCGAGGGGGGGCGCACCTACGAGCAGTACTTC
>NA|TRBJ2-2|TRBD2|TRBV2
CASNGLAGAGGELFF
TGTGCCAGCAATGGACTAGCGGGGGCTGGCGGGGAGCTGTTTTTT
>NA|TRBJ1-5|NA|TRBV5-8
CASSFIQANQPQHF
TGTGCCAGCAGCTTCATACAGGCAAATCAGCCCCAGCATTTT
>NA|TRBJ2-7|NA|TRBV27
CATTAGNEQYF
TGTGCCACCACGGCAGGGAACGAGCAGTACTTC
>NA|TRBJ1-4|NA|TRBV7-2
CASSLRGPTNEKLFF
TGTGCCAGCAGCCTCAGGGGCCCGACTAATGAAAAACTGTTTTTT
>NA|TRBJ2-1|NA|TRBV24-1
CATSHQTVNEQFF
TGTGCCACCAGCCACCAGACAGTCAATGAGCAGTTCTTC
>NA|TRBJ1-2|NA|TRBV5-4
CASSNPGAGAWSGYTF
TGTGCCAGCAGCAACCCCGGGGCAGGGGCTTGGAGTGGCTACACCTTC
>NA|TRBJ1-2|TRBD1|TRBV2
CASKGTATISNYGYTF
TGTGCCAGCAAGGGGACAGCCACGATTTCTAACTATGGCTACACCTTC
>NA|TRBJ1-5|NA|TRBV19
CASSIDPTGRVQPQHF
TGTGCCAGTAGTATAGACCCAACAGGTCGAGTTCAGCCCCAGCATTTT
>NA|TRBJ1-6|TRBD1|TRBV6-6
CASSRTDRGRNSPLHF
TGTGCCAGCAGCCGTACGGACAGGGGGCGGAATTCACCCCTCCACTTT
>NA|TRBJ1-2|NA|TRBV9
CASSAGTHLKRGYTF
TGTGCCAGCAGCGCCGGGACACACTTGAAGCGTGGCTACACCTTC
>few|TRBJ2-7|NA|TRBV10-1
CASTGPVYEQYF
TGCGCCAGCACTGGGCCCGTCTACGAGCAGTACTTC
>few|TRBJ2-7|TRBD2|TRBV30
CAWRRGDEQYF
TGTGCCTGGAGACGGGGGGACGAGCAGTACTTC
>NA|TRBJ1-5|NA|TRBV24-1
CATSVKWGLYSNQPQHF
TGTGCCACCAGCGTCAAGTGGGGCCTCTATAGCAATCAGCCCCAGCATTTT
>once|TRBJ1-4|NA|TRBV11-2
CASSLDPARGGGHNEKLFF
TGTGCCAGCAGCTTAGATCCCGCCAGGGGCGGTGGGCATAATGAAAAACTGTTTTTT
>NA|TRBJ1-5|NA|TRBV2
CASSELAENQPQHF
TGTGCCAGCAGCGAGCTTGCGGAGAATCAGCCCCAGCATTTT
>NA|TRBJ1-2|NA|TRBV6-5
CASSYRAPGGDGYTF
TGTGCCAGCAGTTACCGAGCCCCGGGGGGCGATGGCTACACCTTC
>NA|TRBJ1-3|NA|TRBV11-2
CASSPFIGQGFFGNTIYF
TGTGCCAGCAGCCCCTTTATTGGGCAGGGATTCTTTGGAAACACCATATATTTT
>NA|TRBJ1-2|NA|TRBV19
CASSIDTGVEGYTF
TGTGCCAGTAGTATAGACACGGGTGTAGAAGGCTACACCTTC
>NA|TRBJ1-6|TRBD1|TRBV28
CASSSGTEGLFVNSPLHF
TGTGCCAGCAGCTCCGGGACAGAGGGCCTTTTTGTAAATTCACCCCTCCACTTT
>few|TRBJ1-5|NA|TRBV27
CASSPTPRGDQPQHF
TGTGCCAGCAGTCCCACCCCTCGGGGGGACCAGCCCCAGCATTTT
>NA|TRBJ2-1|TRBD2|TRBV5-1
CASSLVASGGSSYNEQFF
TGCGCCAGCAGCTTGGTGGCTAGCGGGGGGAGCTCCTACAATGAGCAGTTCTTC
>NA|TRBJ1-2|TRBD1|TRBV9
CASSPPTGTNYGYTF
TGTGCCAGCAGCCCCCCGACAGGGACTAACTATGGCTACACCTTC
>NA|TRBJ1-2|NA|TRBV28
CASRAEIGQIYGYTF
TGTGCCAGCAGGGCAGAAATCGGACAGATCTATGGCTACACCTTC
>NA|TRBJ1-1|NA|TRBV9
CASILLEGTEAFF
TGTGCCAGCATTCTATTAGAGGGAACTGAAGCTTTCTTT
>NA|TRBJ1-1|NA|TRBV12-3/TRBV12-4
CASSERLEEAFF
TGTGCCAGCAGTGAGAGACTTGAAGAAGCTTTCTTT
>NA|TRBJ1-1|NA|TRBV6-5
CASSSSGMNTETFF
TGTGCCAGCAGCTCATCAGGCATGAACACTGAAACTTTCTTT
>NA|TRBJ2-1|NA|TRBV9
CASSAIRGGNEQFF
TGTGCCAGCAGCGCCATAAGGGGAGGCAATGAGCAGTTCTTC
>few|TRBJ2-1|NA|TRBV11-2
CASSPPGGQNEQFF
TGTGCCAGCAGCCCACCCGGGGGGCAAAATGAGCAGTTCTTC
>NA|TRBJ2-7|NA|TRBV5-4
CASRRYVEATYEQYF
TGTGCCAGCAGGAGATACGTGGAGGCAACCTACGAGCAGTACTTC
>NA|TRBJ1-4|TRBD1|TRBV7-9
CASSSPGTGGKIANEKLFF
TGTGCCAGCAGCTCTCCAGGGACAGGGGGAAAGATTGCTAATGAAAAACTGTTTTTT
>NA|TRBJ1-1|NA|TRBV6-5
CASLYRGTEAFF
TGTGCCAGCCTTTATCGGGGGACTGAAGCTTTCTTT
>NA|TRBJ2-5|TRBD2|TRBV3-1/TRBV3-2
CASSYSGGAGETQYF
TGTGCCAGCAGCTATAGCGGGGGGGCGGGAGAGACCCAGTACTTC
>NA|TRBJ2-7|TRBD1|TRBV7-3
CASSLDRGYEQYF
TGTGCCAGCAGCTTAGACAGGGGCTACGAGCAGTACTTC
>NA|TRBJ2-7|TRBD1|TRBV9
CASSVSTGQGIHEQYF
TGTGCCAGCAGCGTGTCAACGGGACAGGGGATCCACGAGCAGTACTTC
>NA|TRBJ1-3|TRBD1|TRBV30
CAWQGDSGNTIYF
TGTGCCTGGCAGGGGGACTCTGGAAACACCATATATTTT
>NA|TRBJ2-3|NA|TRBV6-2/TRBV6-3
CASSPDSYLSTDTQYF
TGTGCCAGCAGTCCGGACAGCTATCTTAGCACAGATACGCAGTATTTT
>NA|TRBJ1-2|NA|TRBV11-2
CASSYSGGEDGYTF
TGTGCCAGCAGCTACAGCGGGGGGGAGGATGGCTACACCTTC
>NA|TRBJ2-5|NA|TRBV28
CASSLGGAQETQYF
TGTGCCAGCAGTTTAGGGGGGGCCCAAGAGACCCAGTACTTC
>NA|TRBJ2-5|NA|TRBV11-2
CASSSSLGGEIQETQYF
TGTGCCAGCAGCTCCAGCCTTGGCGGGGAAATCCAGGAGACCCAGTACTTC